One and the same sample provided the 24 T cell receptor beta chains below, sequenced in a study of T cell responses to AZD1222 COVID-19 vaccine. Profiling relied on immunoSEQ multiplex PCR, and the TCRdb table lists in-frame clones only, not all of them. There are 130,000 or so clones in the sample; approximately 85% occur only once, and around 8% lies in the top ten. The sample consisted of peripheral blood, taken 28 days after the second dose of the MenACWY control vaccine. Receptors originate from an adult who received the MenACWY meningococcal vaccine as a control.

V is TRBV12-5 and J is TRBJ2-7; D might be TRBD1 or TRBD2, each matching 7 bases. Germline CDR1 is LGHNT and CDR2 is FRNRAP. Trimming removed 8 bases at V and 1 base at J, with 18 bases between. The CDR3 loop spans 15 amino acids. This CDR3 is CASRGQGGISYEQYF. The CDR3 region has the DNA TGTGCTAGTCGAGGTCAGGGGGGGATTTCCTACGAGCAGTACTTC.

The V call is TRBV7-9, the J call TRBJ2-3, with 12 nucleotides matching TRBD2. This CDR3 comprises 16 residues. Losses at the gene ends were 6 bases for V and 4 bases for J; bases not matched to a gene: 8. Germline V gene lookup returns CDR1 SEHNR and CDR2 FQNEAQ (reference sequence). The CDR3 sequence is CASSRVTSGSSDTQYF. The CDR3 coding sequence is TGTGCCAGCAGTCGCGTGACTAGCGGGAGCTCAGATACGCAGTATTTT.

The genes are TRBV9 and TRBJ1-2; no reliable D call. The CDR3 runs 14 residues. The germline CDR1 and CDR2 sequences are SGDLS and YYNGEE. V dropped 0 bases and J dropped 5 bases, with 11 bases sitting between them. CDR3 in amino acids: CASSVEEGAYGYTF. The CDR3 bases are TGTGCCAGCAGCGTAGAAGAGGGCGCGTATGGCTACACCTTC.

The chain joins TRBV20-1 to TRBJ2-2; perhaps TRBD2 as D (5 bases). V was clipped by 3 bases and J by 2 bases, with 13 bases between them. Germline V gene sequence: CDR1 DFQATT, CDR2 SNEGSKA (reference sequence). CDR3 length equals 15 residues. The CDR3 is CSASPSGPNTGELFF. CDR3 bases: TGCAGTGCTAGTCCCAGCGGACCAAACACCGGGGAGCTGTTTTTT.

The chain recombines TRBV24-1 with TRBJ2-1; 9 bases match TRBD2. The CDR3 runs to 15 residues. Germline-derived CDR1 and CDR2 are KGHDR and SFDVKD. V lost 3 bases and J lost 7; bases outside the gene matches: 6. The CDR3 loop reads CATSDRGLAKNEQFF. In DNA, the CDR3 is TGTGCCACCAGTGATCGCGGACTAGCGAAGAATGAGCAGTTCTTC.

There are a few counts of this clone. The genes are TRBV7-3 and TRBJ2-2, with 7 bases aligning to TRBD1. Germline V lookup: CDR1 SGHTA, CDR2 FQGTGA. The CDR3 loop spans 16 amino acids. V lost 5 bases to trimming and J lost 1 base; unmatched junction nucleotides: 7. The CDR3 spells CASSPYGTVNTGELFF. DNA for the CDR3: TGTGCCAGCAGCCCCTATGGGACAGTGAACACCGGGGAGCTGTTTTTT.

This chain uses TRBV4-2 with TRBJ2-6, with 11 bases matching TRBD2. Germline-derived CDR1 and CDR2 are LGHNA and YNFKEQ. V was pared by 4 bases and J by 0 bases, with 11 bases of the junction left unmatched. The CDR3 is 20 residues long. CDR3 in DNA: TGTGCCAGCAGCCTCCGGCTAGCGGGGGGTCTGAGCTCTGGGGCCAACGTCCTGACTTTC. Translation: CASSLRLAGGLSSGANVLTF.

The chain links TRBV6-1 to TRBJ2-7; D not certain. V was pared by 2 bases and J by 3 bases, with 8 bases between. CDR1 MNHNS and CDR2 SASEGT come from the germline V gene. The CDR3 runs 13 residues. The CDR3 is CASSEMDDYEQYV. In DNA form, the CDR3 reads TGTGCCAGCAGTGAAATGGACGACTACGAGCAGTACGTC.

The chain combines TRBV5-5 with TRBJ1-5, with TRBD1 identical over 8 bases. CDR1 and CDR2 from the germline V gene are SGHKS and YYEKEE (reference sequence). V lost 1 base, J lost 3 bases, and 3 bases stayed unmatched. The CDR3 runs 15 residues. The CDR3 reads CASSLRTGFNQPQHF. The CDR3 DNA reads as TGTGCCAGCAGCTTGAGGACAGGGTTCAATCAGCCCCAGCATTTT.

The chain links TRBV25-1 to TRBJ1-1; maybe TRBD1 (5 bases). Looked up from germline, CDR1 is MGHDK and CDR2 is SYGVNS. Trimming left V 1 base short and J 1 base short, with 7 bases between. This CDR3 is 14 amino acids long. The CDR3 coding sequence is TGTGCCAGCAGTGAATCAGGGAGGAACACTGAAGCTTTCTTT. Protein sequence: CASSESGRNTEAFF.

The rearrangement uses TRBV21-1 and TRBJ2-1. TRBV21-1 is listed as a pseudogene. The CDR3 runs to 18 residues. The CDR3 DNA sequence: TGTGCCAGCAGCAAGGGGGAGTTTACCCCCTCAGCCTACAATGAGCAGTTCTTC. Translation: CASSKGEFTPSAYNEQFF.

The J gene is TRBJ1-4, the V gene TRBV2; TRBD1 matches at 8 bases. V shed 5 bases and J 3 bases; nucleotides not matched to a gene: 2. CDR1 is SNHLY, CDR2 FYNNEI, per germline. The CDR3 extends over 14 amino acids. The CDR3 here is CASSRTGPNEKLFF. Here the CDR3 DNA reads TGTGCCAGCAGTAGGACAGGGCCTAATGAAAAACTGTTTTTT.

V usage is TRBV18 and J usage is TRBJ2-4, with TRBD1 matching over 9 bases. Trimming removed 3 bases from V and 6 bases from J; junction bases left unmatched: 9. Germline V CDR1 and CDR2: KGHSH, LQKENI. This CDR3 contains 16 residues. The chain's CDR3 is CASSPATGGGGNIQYF. CDR3 bases: TGTGCCAGCTCACCGGCAACAGGGGGCGGCGGAAACATTCAGTACTTC.

This clone was counted ten times or more. Other nucleotide sequences from this sample produce the same CDR3. This rearrangement joins TRBV27 to TRBJ1-2; D is uncertain. CDR1 is MNHEY, CDR2 SMNVEV, per germline (reference sequence). Trimming pared 5 bases from V and 2 bases from J, leaving 9 bases between. The CDR3 runs 13 residues. The CDR3 is CASSPTGNYGYTF. CDR3 DNA sequence: TGTGCCAGCAGTCCGACGGGCAACTATGGCTACACCTTC.

In this sample, this clone turned up a few times. The V gene is TRBV3-1 (or the pseudogene TRBV3-2), the J gene TRBJ2-2; D uncertain. CDR1 is LGHDT and CDR2 is YNNKEL in the germline V gene (reference sequence). Deletions cut 4 bases from V and 5 bases from J, with 11 bases between. The CDR3 has 14 residues. The CDR3 region is CASSLPPATGELFF. The CDR3 DNA follows: TGTGCCAGCAGCCTACCCCCGGCAACCGGGGAGCTGTTTTTT.

The V and J genes are TRBV6-2 or TRBV6-3 and TRBJ2-2, with 9 positions matching TRBD1. The CDR3 extends over 16 amino acids. Germline V gene sequence: CDR1 MNHEY, CDR2 SVGEGT. J lost 1 base, V lost 5 bases, and 5 bases had no gene match. The chain's CDR3 is CASSGTGPKNTGELFF. The CDR3 nucleotides are TGTGCCAGCAGTGGGACAGGGCCAAAGAACACCGGGGAGCTGTTTTTT.

J is TRBJ2-1 and V is TRBV11-3, with D uncertain. V lost 0 bases to trimming and J lost 12 bases, with 12 bases between them. The CDR3 extends over 13 amino acids. CDR1 is SGHNT and CDR2 is YENEEA in the germline V gene. CDR3 DNA sequence: TGTGCCAGCAGCTTAGAACAAGGCTCGGCGCAGTTCTTC. Protein: CASSLEQGSAQFF.

The chain carries TRBV5-1 and TRBJ1-2; 7 nucleotides align to TRBD1. The germline CDR1 and CDR2 sequences are SGHRS and YFSETQ. After removal of 5 bases from V and 6 bases from J, the junction contained 10 bases not matched to a gene. The CDR3 has 14 amino acids. CDR3 DNA: TGCGCCAGCAGTTACCAGACAGGGTCTGATGGCTACACCTTC. This codes for CASSYQTGSDGYTF.

This clone was picked up many times. The rearrangement uses TRBV29-1 and TRBJ1-5; D might be TRBD1 (6 bases). V was shortened by 2 bases and J by 1 base, with 9 bases between the two germline ends. Germline values: CDR1 SQVTM, CDR2 ANQGSEA. CDR3 size: 14 residues. The CDR3 coding sequence is TGCAGCGTTGAACTAGGGGGGAGCAATCAGCCCCAGCATTTT. It encodes CSVELGGSNQPQHF.

This clone was observed once. This chain connects TRBV15 to TRBJ2-2, with D maybe TRBD2 (6 bases). V was pared by 0 bases and J by 3 bases, with 11 bases between. CDR1 is LNHNV, CDR2 YYDKDF, per germline (reference sequence). The CDR3 spans 16 residues. This CDR3 is CATSRDPGGDTGELFF. The CDR3, as DNA: TGTGCCACCAGCAGAGATCCCGGGGGTGACACCGGGGAGCTGTTTTTT.

The V gene is TRBV4-3, the J gene TRBJ2-7; tentatively, D is TRBD2 (5 bases). The CDR3 contains 16 residues. The germline CDR1 and CDR2 sequences are LGHNA and YSLEER. The V end was cut by 2 bases, the J end by 7 bases, with 21 bases between. The CDR3 is CASSQIRLFTLGEQYF. The CDR3 nucleotides are TGCGCCAGCAGCCAAATACGACTATTCACTTTGGGGGAGCAGTACTTC.

The V call is TRBV19, the J call TRBJ2-7; D is possibly TRBD2 (6 bases). V was clipped by 3 bases and J by 4 bases, with 13 bases between them. This CDR3 has 14 residues. From germline, CDR1 is LNHDA and CDR2 SQIVND (reference sequence). The CDR3 sequence: CASSIRGTRYEQYF. Here the CDR3 DNA reads TGTGCCAGTAGTATTCGCGGGACTCGGTACGAGCAGTACTTC.

The V gene is TRBV24-1, the J gene TRBJ1-4, with D maybe TRBD1 (6 bases). Trimming took 3 bases from V and 8 from J, leaving 15 bases between them. The germline V gene has CDR1 KGHDR and CDR2 SFDVKD. The CDR3 is 15 amino acids. The CDR3 bases are TGTGCCACCAGTGATCCAACCTCGAGGGGGGAAAAACTGTTTTTT. The encoded protein is CATSDPTSRGEKLFF.

This clone was seen a few times. CDR3 sequence reads: CASRTSGRDTNAYEQYF. CDR3 DNA: TGTGCCAGTAGGACTAGCGGGAGGGACACAAACGCCTACGAGCAGTACTTC. The chain carries TRBV19 and TRBJ2-7; 14 bases are a match to TRBD2. The CDR3 covers 17 residues. CDR1 LNHDA and CDR2 SQIVND come from the germline V gene (reference sequence). The J segment lost 2 bases and the V segment lost 6 bases, leaving 9 bases of the junction unmatched.